The clone carrying this T cell receptor beta chain was seen a handful of times. The antigen is undetermined. Expressed TCRB transcripts were sequenced, since all the RNA that had been isolated was reverse transcribed. Assay: immunoSEQ multiplex PCR; the TCRdb copy retains only in-frame clones and omits some. Of approximately 150,000 clones listed, around 9.3% were seen once; the top ten hold roughly 1.4%. This sample is drawn from a study of beta chain features in type 1 diabetes. Each of the CD4+ naive, central memory, regulatory and stem cell-like memory populations was sorted via CD45RO/CCR7/CD25/CD127/CD95/CD27. V lost 8 bases and J lost 6; bases outside the gene matches: 6. This CDR3 comprises 14 residues. Germline V CDR1 and CDR2: MNHNS, SASEGT. Broader study findings: Patients with Type 1 diabetes showed moderately but significantly shorter TCRB CDR3s in all four CD4+ subsets. Naive, central memory and regulatory TCRB repertoires appeared more similar among patients than healthy donors.

The receptor's source is a young man in good health. The chain uses TRBV6-1 and TRBJ2-1; TRBD2 aligns across 11 bases. Sequenced: naive CD4+ T cells from blood. The CDR3: CASGLAGGLNEQFF. The CDR3 region has the DNA TGTGCCAGCGGGCTAGCGGGGGGCCTCAATGAGCAGTTCTTC.